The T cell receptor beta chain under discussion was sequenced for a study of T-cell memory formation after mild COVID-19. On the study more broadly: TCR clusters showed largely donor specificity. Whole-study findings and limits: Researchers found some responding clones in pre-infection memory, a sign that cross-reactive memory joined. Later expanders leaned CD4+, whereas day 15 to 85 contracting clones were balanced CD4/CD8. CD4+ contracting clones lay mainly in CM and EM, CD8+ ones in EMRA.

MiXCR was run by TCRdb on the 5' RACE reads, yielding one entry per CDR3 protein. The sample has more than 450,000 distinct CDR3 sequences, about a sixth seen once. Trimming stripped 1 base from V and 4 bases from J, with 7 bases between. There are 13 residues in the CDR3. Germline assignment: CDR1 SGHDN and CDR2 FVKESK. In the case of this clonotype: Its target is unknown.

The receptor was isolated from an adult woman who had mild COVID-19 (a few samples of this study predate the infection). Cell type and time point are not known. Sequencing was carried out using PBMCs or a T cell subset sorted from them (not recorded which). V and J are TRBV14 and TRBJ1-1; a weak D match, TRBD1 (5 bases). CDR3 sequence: CASSQGGTTEAFF. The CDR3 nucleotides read TGTGCCAGCAGCCAAGGGGGGACCACTGAAGCTTTCTTT.